What follows describes a single T cell receptor beta chain. Antigen unknown. Generated by immunoSEQ multiplex PCR, the TCRdb table keeps only in-frame clones and is missing some. This sample has 75,000 to 95,000 clones; 90% occur once, and the top ten carry 4.2%. Germline assignment: CDR1 MNHEY and CDR2 SMNVEV (reference sequence). With 5 bases removed from V and 3 bases from J, the gap between germline ends came to 11 bases. The CDR3 is 14 amino acids. The source of the sample is a study of T cell responses to AZD1222 COVID-19 vaccine. Findings and limits, study-wide: Repertoires were collected only later (after the peak T cell response had occurred). Spike as a whole was targeted by vaccine-associated CD4 TCRs, dominant at 160-218 and 743-854. Possibly, clonal diversity was underestimated; donors were largely white British and included more females.

The chain recombines TRBV27 with TRBJ1-5, with D possibly being TRBD1 (6 bases). This sequence originates from an adult in good health. Sequences were derived from peripheral blood, sampled on day 0 of AZD1222 vaccination. CDR3 DNA: TGTGCCAGCAGTCGGCAGGGGTACAATCAGCCCCAGCATTTT. It is translated as CASSRQGYNQPQHF.